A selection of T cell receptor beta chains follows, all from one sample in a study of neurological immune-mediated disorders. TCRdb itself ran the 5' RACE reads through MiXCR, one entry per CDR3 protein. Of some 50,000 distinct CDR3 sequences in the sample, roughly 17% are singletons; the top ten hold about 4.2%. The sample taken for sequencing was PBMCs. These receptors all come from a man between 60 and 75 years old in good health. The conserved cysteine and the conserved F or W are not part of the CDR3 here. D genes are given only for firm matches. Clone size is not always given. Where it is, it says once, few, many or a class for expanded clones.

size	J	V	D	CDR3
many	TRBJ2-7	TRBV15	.	ATSREGRGYEQY
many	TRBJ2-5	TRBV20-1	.	SARDGRFRETQY
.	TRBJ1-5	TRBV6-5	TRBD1	ASSPADRDSQPQH
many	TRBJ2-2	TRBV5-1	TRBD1	ASFRTGGGPTGELF
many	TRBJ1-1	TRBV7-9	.	ASSLGGWGAETEAF
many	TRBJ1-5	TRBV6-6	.	ASSSPARPQH
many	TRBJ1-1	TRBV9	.	ASSVGPLNTEAF
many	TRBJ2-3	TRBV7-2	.	ASSLATDTQY
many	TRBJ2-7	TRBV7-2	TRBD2	ASRTSGSSYEQY
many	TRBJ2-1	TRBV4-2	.	ASSQDWDRSYNEQF
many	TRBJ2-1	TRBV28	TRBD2	ASRTSGRADEQF
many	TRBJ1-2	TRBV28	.	ASSGGGKSYGYT
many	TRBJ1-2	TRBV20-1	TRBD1	SARPQGAHGYT
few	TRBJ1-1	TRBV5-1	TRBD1	ASSQPYRGKNTEAF
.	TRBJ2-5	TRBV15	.	ATSRLRDQAGTQY
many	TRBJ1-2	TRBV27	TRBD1	ASSRNPPSWTGANYGYT
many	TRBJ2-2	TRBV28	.	ASTRRTAGRTGELF
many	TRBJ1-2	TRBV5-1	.	ASGEQGNGYT
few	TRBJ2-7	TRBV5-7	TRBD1	ASSTPGTGDNEQY
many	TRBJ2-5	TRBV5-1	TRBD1	ASSKGTGQETQY
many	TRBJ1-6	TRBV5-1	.	ASSLTVDSPLH
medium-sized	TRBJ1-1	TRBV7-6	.	ASSSDSNTEAF
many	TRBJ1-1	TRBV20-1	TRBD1	SARAGTGGMGAF
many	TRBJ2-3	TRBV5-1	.	ASGLGSPSVDTQY
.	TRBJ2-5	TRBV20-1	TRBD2	SARAAGAQETQY
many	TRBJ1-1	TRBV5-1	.	ASSGEGIGFTEAF
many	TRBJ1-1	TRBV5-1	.	ASSLGRVPRQNTEAF
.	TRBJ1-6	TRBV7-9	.	ASSPRQGNSPLH
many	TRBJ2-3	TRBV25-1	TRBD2	ASSPTSGMRDTQY
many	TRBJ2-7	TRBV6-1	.	ASSDRGLYYEQY
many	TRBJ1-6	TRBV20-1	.	SAREKGLAFNPLH
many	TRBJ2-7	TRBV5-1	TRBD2	ASTRGAGGPYEQY
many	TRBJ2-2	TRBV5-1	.	ASSLESTNTGELF
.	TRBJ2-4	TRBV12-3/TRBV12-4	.	ASSFDGTIIQY
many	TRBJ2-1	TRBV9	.	ASSPLDGRAGNEQF
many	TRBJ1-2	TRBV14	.	ASSPLPSRSNYGYT
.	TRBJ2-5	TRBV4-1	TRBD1	ASSRQGGETQY
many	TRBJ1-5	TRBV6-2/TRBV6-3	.	ASSRTDNSNQPQH
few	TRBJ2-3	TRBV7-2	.	ASSPQLLDTQY
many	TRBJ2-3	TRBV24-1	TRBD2	ATSAPGGGTDTQY
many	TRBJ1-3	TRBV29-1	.	SVKDRGPGNTIY
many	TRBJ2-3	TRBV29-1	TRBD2	SVDGSGRSGTDTQY